One TCR beta chain is described in this entry. As yet, its antigen is unknown. The data are from a study of T cells in Graves' hyperthyroidism and ophthalmopathy. Together with thyroid ultrasound, orbital computed tomography, serum thyroxine and TRAb, clinical symptoms were used for diagnoses. PBMCs came from more than 9.5 ml fresh peripheral blood. Study conclusions and caveats: Ophthalmopathy onset followed model prediction by a median around six months.

Between the trimmed V and J ends, which lost 6 bases and 3 bases, there was a span of 11 bases. CDR1 DFQATT and CDR2 SNEGSKA come from the germline V gene (reference sequence). The CDR3 totals 12 residues. TCR beta CDR3 regions were amplified from RNA transcripts. RT-PCR in the first round (using the HTBI primer set) targeted the TCR CDR3. MiXCR, applied by TCRdb to the multiplex PCR reads, yields one record per CDR3 protein. Among under 350,000 distinct CDR3 sequences listed, roughly 20% were seen once. J is TRBJ1-1 and V is TRBV20-1; possible D gene TRBD1, 5 bases. The source is a woman between 45 and 60 years old with Graves' hyperthyroidism. The sequenced material came from blood. This CDR3 is CSADRGDTEAFF. CDR3 in DNA: TGCAGTGCGGATAGGGGAGACACTGAAGCTTTCTTT.